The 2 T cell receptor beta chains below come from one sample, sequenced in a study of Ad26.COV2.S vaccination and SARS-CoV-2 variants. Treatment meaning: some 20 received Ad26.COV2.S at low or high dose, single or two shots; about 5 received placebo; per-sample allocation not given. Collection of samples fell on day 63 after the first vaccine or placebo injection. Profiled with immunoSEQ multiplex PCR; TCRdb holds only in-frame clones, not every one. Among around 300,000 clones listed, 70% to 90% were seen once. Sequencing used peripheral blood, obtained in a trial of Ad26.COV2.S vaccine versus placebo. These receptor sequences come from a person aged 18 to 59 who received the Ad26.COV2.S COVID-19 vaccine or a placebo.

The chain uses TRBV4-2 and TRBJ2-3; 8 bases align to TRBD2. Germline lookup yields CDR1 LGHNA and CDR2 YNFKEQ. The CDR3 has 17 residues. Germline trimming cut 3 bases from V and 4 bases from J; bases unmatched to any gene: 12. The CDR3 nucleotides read TGTGCCAGCAGCCACAAAAAGGCGGGGGGTAGGGCAGATACGCAGTATTTT. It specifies CASSHKKAGGRADTQYF.

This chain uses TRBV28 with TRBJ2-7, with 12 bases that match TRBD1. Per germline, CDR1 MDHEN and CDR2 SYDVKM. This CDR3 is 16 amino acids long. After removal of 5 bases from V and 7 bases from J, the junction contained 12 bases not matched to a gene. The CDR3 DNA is TGTGCCAGCAGTGCCCCCGGGGGACAGGGGGCGGGGGAGCAGTACTTC. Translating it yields CASSAPGGQGAGEQYF.